The sequence of this TCR beta chain was determined in a study of cytomegalovirus exposure and HLA in healthy donors. V was trimmed by 0 bases and J by 2 bases, leaving 15 bases between them. This CDR3 contains 16 residues. CDR1 is SGHRS and CDR2 is YFSETQ in the germline V gene. Comment on this clone: The antigen is not known.

Study-wide results and caveats: In vitro checks showed that a few CMV-associated chains really do target CMV antigens.

The PCR used 60 Vbeta and 13 Jbeta primers. In the original workflow: Per a later analysis, the number of unique TCR beta chains was approximately 80 million, of which 10 million to 11 million were shared. Some clones are missing from TCRdb's copy, which holds only in-frame ones; the method was immunoSEQ multiplex PCR. That table furnishes V, J and clone size, whereas the DNA furnished D and trimming. Here the sample table reports roughly 34,000 clones. The chain links TRBV5-1 to TRBJ2-7; possible D gene TRBD2, 6 bases. The source of this sequence is a man aged 40-50 years in good health and CMV-seronegative. The sample was PBMCs. The DNA for the CDR3 is TGCGCCAGCAGCTTGGCCATCGCTAGCGCCGCCTACGAGCAGTACTTC. Amino acid sequence: CASSLAIASAAYEQYF.